The T cell receptor (beta chain) under discussion was sequenced for a study of T cell repertoires in cytomegalovirus infection. Background on the study: Public TCR beta signatures indicated both CMV infection and matching HLA type. Whole-study results and caveats: HLA-C-restricted, CMV-specific TCR beta clonotypes were dominant ex vivo.

In TCRdb, the reads were re-called with MiXCR into one record per CDR3 protein. The repertoire holds nearly 450,000 distinct CDR3 sequences, under 40% seen once, with approximately 15% in the top ten. In its sample, this clonotype was seen a few times. The antigen is undetermined. The material sequenced was PBMCs. The source of this sequence is a human donor in good health (CMV status not recorded). Some clones in this sample may be carry-over from other donors' samples.

For the CDR3, the DNA is TGCAGTGCTAGTCTAACAGGGGGCAGACGGAATGAGCAGTTCTTC. Its translation: CSASLTGGRRNEQFF. V is TRBV20-1 and J is TRBJ2-1, with 9 bases identical to TRBD1. V was pared by 3 bases and J by 7 bases, with 10 bases of the junction left unmatched. Germline V gene data show CDR1 as DFQATT and CDR2 as SNEGSKA (reference sequence). This CDR3 is 15 amino acids long.